This entry lists 20 T cell receptor beta chains sequenced from one sample in a study of response to subunit inactivated influenza vaccine. MiXCR, run by TCRdb on the RT-PCR reads, gives a single entry per CDR3 protein. The profile shows more than 400,000 distinct CDR3 sequences, over 9.5% of them singletons. Sequenced here: PBMCs from blood, sampled 40 to 50 days after vaccination. The receptors derive from a man aged 45-65 years who received an inactivated influenza vaccine.

This clonotype turned up a few times. The chain links TRBV10-3 to TRBJ2-3; 8 nucleotides align to TRBD1. Per the germline V gene, CDR1 is ENHRY and CDR2 is SYGVKD. J gave up 5 bases and V 7 bases, and 8 bases lay outside the gene matches. The CDR3 contains 14 residues. Here the CDR3 reads CAIKSDRAGDTQYF. The CDR3 DNA reads as TGTGCCATCAAGTCGGACAGGGCAGGAGATACGCAGTATTTT.

This clonotype was observed a handful of times. The J gene is TRBJ2-2, the V gene TRBV6-2 or TRBV6-3, with 9 bases fitting TRBD2. The junction had 8 bases not matched to a gene; V was cut back by 5 bases and J by 1 base. Germline V CDR1 and CDR2: MNHEY, SVGEGT. The CDR3 covers 17 residues. For the CDR3, the DNA is TGTGCCAGCAGTCCCGATAGCGGGAGAAGGAACACCGGGGAGCTGTTTTTT. It is translated as CASSPDSGRRNTGELFF.

This clonotype came up a few times. The rearrangement links TRBV29-1 to TRBJ2-5; D uncertain. The CDR3 runs to 13 residues. V lost 6 bases and J lost 4, with 15 bases in between. CDR1 is SQVTM and CDR2 is ANQGSEA in the germline V gene. CDR3 sequence: CSVVKAVGETQYF. The CDR3 DNA reads TGCAGCGTCGTGAAGGCCGTAGGAGAGACCCAGTACTTC.

This clonotype was recorded at least ten times. This chain links TRBV7-9 with TRBJ1-6; 11 bases are a match to TRBD1. CDR3 length equals 16 residues. Looked up from germline, CDR1 is SEHNR and CDR2 is FQNEAQ (reference sequence). The trim removed 5 bases at V and 10 bases at J, leaving 10 bases unmatched. CDR3 nucleotide sequence: TGTGCCAGCAGCCATATCCCGGGACAGGGGGAATCACCCCTCCACTTT. This sequence encodes CASSHIPGQGESPLHF. Looking up the rest from reference TRBV7-9 and TRBJ1-6 gives the full variable domain: DTGVSQNPRHKITKRGQNVTFRCDPISEHNRLYWYRQTLGQGPEFLTYFQNEAQLEKSRLLSDRFSAERPKGSFSTLEIQRTEQGDSAMYLCASSHIPGQGESPLHFGNGTRLTVT.

In its sample, this clonotype was seen a few times. This sequence joins TRBV12-3 or TRBV12-4 and TRBJ2-1; 8 positions agree with TRBD2. V shed 6 bases, J shed 0 bases, and the junction held 4 bases outside the gene matches. The length of the CDR3 is 15 residues. The CDR3 loop reads CASRIAGPSYNEQFF. DNA for the CDR3: TGTGCCAGCAGGATAGCGGGGCCCTCCTACAATGAGCAGTTCTTC.

This clonotype has only a few counts. The chain combines TRBV20-1 with TRBJ2-1, with D possibly TRBD2 on 5 matching bases. Trimming took 1 base from V and 5 from J, leaving 12 bases between them. This CDR3 region has 14 residues. Germline-derived CDR1 and CDR2 are DFQATT and SNEGSKA (reference sequence). The CDR3 nucleotides are TGCAGTGCTAGAGCGCTAGACTACCACAATGAGCAGTTCTTC. It yields the protein CSARALDYHNEQFF.

The rearrangement links TRBV10-3 to TRBJ2-3; TRBD1 matches 7 bases. CDR1 is ENHRY, CDR2 SYGVKD, per germline. V was pared by 7 bases and J by 3 bases, with 7 bases of the junction left unmatched. The CDR3 is made up of 14 amino acids. The CDR3 is CAITSTGLTDTQYF. The CDR3 coding sequence is TGTGCCATCACGTCGACAGGGCTGACAGATACGCAGTATTTT.

This clonotype was recorded many times. The CDR3 loop is CASSPLGEQFF. CDR3 sequence (DNA): TGTGCCAGCAGCCCCCTGGGGGAGCAGTTCTTC. The chain is built from TRBV12-3 or TRBV12-4 and TRBJ2-1; D is unclear. This CDR3 contains 11 residues. With 6 bases removed from V and 10 bases from J, the gap between germline ends came to 10 bases.

The rearrangement uses TRBV20-1 and TRBJ2-1; TRBD2 matches at 9 bases. In germline, CDR1 is DFQATT, CDR2 SNEGSKA (reference sequence). Unmatched junction bases numbered 10, after V lost 4 bases and J lost 9 bases. This CDR3 comprises 14 residues. The CDR3 spells CSATAGGPNTEQFF. The CDR3 DNA reads TGCAGTGCTACCGCGGGAGGGCCTAATACTGAGCAGTTCTTC.

V is TRBV6-2 or TRBV6-3 and J is TRBJ2-7; 7 bases are a match to TRBD1. CDR3 length: 15 amino acids. Germline V gene sequence: CDR1 MNHEY, CDR2 SVGEGT. Trimming cost V 6 bases and J 4 bases; bases outside gene matches: 12. The DNA for the CDR3 is TGTGCCAGCAGCCCCGGGACAGCCGATTATTACGAGCAGTACTTC. As protein: CASSPGTADYYEQYF.

This clonotype was seen a few times. This chain links TRBV20-1 with TRBJ2-5; no definite D call. V was pared by 6 bases and J by 4 bases, with 21 bases between. Per germline, CDR1 DFQATT and CDR2 SNEGSKA (reference sequence). This CDR3 is built from 15 residues. The CDR3 bases are TGCAGTGCCCCGAACCCCAGGTTGGGTTTAGAGACCCAGTACTTC. Translating gives CSAPNPRLGLETQYF.

This clonotype was observed a few times. The V call is TRBV4-3, the J call TRBJ2-2; D is perhaps TRBD2 (6 bases). The V end lost 4 bases, the J end lost 7 bases, and 13 bases lay between the germline ends. Germline V CDR1 and CDR2: LGHNA, YSLEER. The CDR3 has 14 residues. As DNA, the CDR3 is TGCGCCAGCAGCCCAAGGGAGGTCCGCGGGGAGCTGTTTTTT. Its protein product is CASSPREVRGELFF.

This clonotype appeared many times. The chain carries TRBV10-3 and TRBJ1-6; 7 nucleotides align to TRBD1. Germline V lookup: CDR1 ENHRY, CDR2 SYGVKD. The V segment lost 5 bases and the J segment 10 bases; nucleotides outside the gene matches: 8. CDR3 size: 14 residues. The CDR3 region has the DNA TGTGCCATCAGTATCGGGACAGATCGATCACCCCTCCACTTT. Its translation is CAISIGTDRSPLHF.

V gene TRBV27 combines with J gene TRBJ2-5, with TRBD1 as a possible D gene (10 bases). Germline V gene sequence: CDR1 MNHEY, CDR2 SMNVEV (reference sequence). The CDR3 consists of 13 residues. The V gene lost 11 bases and the J gene lost 3 bases, with 16 bases spanning the gap. CDR3 bases: TGTGCCGCGGGGGGGACAGGGGAAGAGACCCAGTACTTC. It is translated as CAAGGTGEETQYF.

This clonotype has a handful of counts. CDR3 nucleotides: TGCAGTGCTCTTACAGGGCCAGATACGCAGTATTTT. Residues: CSALTGPDTQYF. V usage is TRBV20-1 and J usage is TRBJ2-3; D may be TRBD1 (6 bases). Germline CDR1 reads DFQATT; CDR2 reads SNEGSKA (reference sequence). The CDR3 loop spans 12 amino acids. The V end was cut by 5 bases, the J end by 4 bases, with 10 bases between.

This clonotype was counted only a few times. The V and J genes are TRBV12-3 or TRBV12-4 and TRBJ1-6; D unresolved. Trimming left V 4 bases short and J 7 bases short, with 11 bases between. This CDR3 region has 14 residues. The CDR3: CASSSFGRNSPLHF. CDR3 DNA: TGTGCCAGCAGTTCCTTCGGTAGGAATTCACCCCTCCACTTT.

In its sample, this clonotype was seen many times. The rearrangement joins TRBV3-1 to TRBJ2-5; 7 bases are a match to TRBD2. The CDR3 length is 18 residues. Germline trimming cut 3 bases from V and 6 bases from J; bases unmatched to any gene: 19. Germline loops: CDR1 LGHDT, CDR2 YNNKEL (reference sequence). CDR3 in DNA: TGTGCCAGCAGCCAGGAAGCGACAGCGGCGGGAGAGTTAAAGACCCAGTACTTC. It codes for CASSQEATAAGELKTQYF.

This clonotype was counted many times. The chain carries TRBV6-6 and TRBJ1-5, with D possibly TRBD1 on 6 matching bases. The CDR3 is 13 amino acids. The V end lost 6 bases, the J end lost 5 bases, and 11 bases lay between the germline ends. CDR1 and CDR2 (germline): MNHNY, SVGAGI (reference sequence). The CDR3 nucleotides are TGTGCCAGCAGCCAAGGGGGGGATCAGCCCCAGCATTTT. Its protein product is CASSQGGDQPQHF.

This clonotype was detected many times. This chain connects TRBV4-2 to TRBJ2-5; 7 bases align to TRBD2. Germline CDR1 is LGHNA and CDR2 is YNFKEQ. The CDR3 is made up of 14 amino acids. Unmatched junction bases numbered 6, after V lost 5 bases and J lost 3 bases. The CDR3 is CASSMRGGEETQYF. The DNA for the CDR3 is TGTGCCAGCAGCATGCGGGGAGGGGAAGAGACCCAGTACTTC.

This clonotype has a count of ten or more. This rearrangement joins TRBV20-1 to TRBJ2-3, with 7 bases lining up with TRBD2. From germline, CDR1 is DFQATT and CDR2 SNEGSKA (reference sequence). The J segment lost 4 bases and the V segment lost 0 bases, leaving 4 bases of the junction unmatched. The CDR3 totals 14 residues. The CDR3 protein is CSARDPAGADTQYF. In DNA, the CDR3 is TGCAGTGCTAGAGATCCCGCGGGGGCAGATACGCAGTATTTT.